These 15 T cell receptor beta chains were all obtained from the same sample, sequenced in a study of T and B cells in COVID-19 patients. Multiplex PCR with BIOMED2 TRB-A/B primer pools amplified TRB rearrangements. MiXCR, applied by TCRdb to the multiplex PCR reads, yields one record per CDR3 protein. The sample has 7,000 or so distinct CDR3 sequences; less than 30% are singletons. Blood genomic DNA input for TRB amplification was about 250-550 ng. Sequences were obtained from blood. All receptors derive from a human donor with active COVID-19.

The chain combines TRBV11-3 with TRBJ2-3, with D tentatively TRBD2 (5 bases). The V end lost 7 bases, the J end lost 1 base, and 9 bases lay between the germline ends. Germline-derived CDR1 and CDR2 are SGHNT and YENEEA. This CDR3 has 13 residues. This chain's CDR3 is CASIGGGTDTQYF. CDR3 in DNA: TGTGCCAGCATCGGAGGAGGCACAGATACGCAGTATTTT. Looking up the rest from reference TRBV11-3 and TRBJ2-3 gives the full variable domain: EAGVVQSPRYKIIEKKQPVAFWCNPISGHNTLYWYLQNLGQGPELLIRYENEEAVDDSQLPKDRFSAERLKGVDSTLKIQPAELGDSAVYLCASIGGGTDTQYFGPGTRLTVL.

Relative to its sample, this clonotype is medium-sized. V and J are TRBV6-5 and TRBJ2-7; D is possibly TRBD1 (5 bases). Germline lookup yields CDR1 MNHEY and CDR2 SVGAGI. The length of the CDR3 is 13 residues. V lost 4 bases, J lost 2 bases, and 9 bases lay in between. The CDR3 reads CASSWTRAYEQYF. Here the CDR3 DNA reads TGTGCCAGCAGTTGGACACGTGCCTACGAGCAGTACTTC.

This clonotype was detected only a few times. V and J are TRBV7-2 and TRBJ1-1; D remains ambiguous. The germline V gene has CDR1 SGHTA and CDR2 FQGNSA. The length of the CDR3 is 15 residues. With 2 bases removed from V and 3 bases from J, the gap between germline ends came to 13 bases. The DNA of the CDR3 is TGTGCCAGCAGCTTAAATGCACACCAGTACACTGAAGCTTTCTTT. Residues: CASSLNAHQYTEAFF.

Ten or more counts support this clonotype. The V and J genes are TRBV10-3 and TRBJ2-3, with 9 bases that match TRBD1. The junction had 4 bases not matched to a gene; V was cut back by 6 bases and J by 0 bases. Germline values: CDR1 ENHRY, CDR2 SYGVKD. The CDR3 sequence is 15 residues long. This CDR3 is CAIRGDRASTDTQYF. The DNA of the CDR3 is TGTGCCATCAGGGGGGACAGGGCCAGCACAGATACGCAGTATTTT.

The chain recombines TRBV20-1 with TRBJ1-2, with 11 bases lining up with TRBD1. From germline, CDR1 is DFQATT and CDR2 SNEGSKA (reference sequence). The length of the CDR3 is 16 residues. The J segment lost 4 bases and the V segment lost 0 bases, leaving 7 bases of the junction unmatched. The CDR3 DNA reads TGCAGTGCTAGAGAGCCCGGGACAGGGGGTGGCTATGGCTACACCTTC. It codes for CSAREPGTGGGYGYTF.

This clonotype was recorded a few times. The chain is built from TRBV7-6 and TRBJ1-6, with D perhaps TRBD1 (6 bases). Germline V gene sequence: CDR1 SGHVS, CDR2 FNYEAQ. The CDR3 contains 14 residues. V was shortened by 5 bases and J by 8 bases, with 13 bases between the two germline ends. In DNA form, the CDR3 reads TGTGCCAGCAGCCGAACAGGGAGGGATTCACCCCTCCACTTT. It yields the protein CASSRTGRDSPLHF.

V gene TRBV5-5 combines with J gene TRBJ1-5, with 8 bases lining up with TRBD1. The CDR3 is 13 amino acids. CDR1 and CDR2 from the germline V gene are SGHKS and YYEKEE (reference sequence). Trimming took 3 bases from V and 8 from J; bases not matched to a gene: 4. In DNA form, the CDR3 reads TGTGCCAGCAGCTGGACAGGGAAGGAGCCCCAGCATTTT. Amino acid sequence: CASSWTGKEPQHF.

A remark on this clonotype: A much larger clone lies a single base off, so this may be a read error. CDR3 nucleotide sequence: TGTGCCAGCAGTTTCCTGACAGGGGGCTCCTGCACCGGGGAGCTGTTTTTT. It encodes CASSFLTGGSCTGELFF. This sequence joins TRBV27 and TRBJ2-2, with 10 positions matching TRBD1. The CDR3 runs 17 residues. CDR1 is MNHEY and CDR2 is SMNVEV in the germline V gene (reference sequence). Trimming cost V 3 bases and J 4 bases; bases outside gene matches: 8.

The gene calls are TRBV19 and TRBJ1-4; 8 bases are a match to TRBD1. The V segment lost 4 bases and the J segment 8 bases; nucleotides outside the gene matches: 9. The CDR3 runs to 15 residues. CDR1 LNHDA and CDR2 SQIVND come from the germline V gene (reference sequence). The CDR3 coding sequence is TGTGCCAGTAGTACCGCAGGGGGCGCGGAAGAAAAACTGTTTTTT. Translation: CASSTAGGAEEKLFF. Variable domain in full (rest from reference TRBV19 and TRBJ1-4): DGGITQSPKYLFRKEGQNVTLSCEQNLNHDAMYWYRQDPGQGLRLIYYSQIVNDFQKGDIAEGYSVSREKKESFPLTVTSAQKNPTAFYLCASSTAGGAEEKLFFGSGTQLSVL.

V is TRBV5-6 and J is TRBJ1-1; no clear D gene. The length of the CDR3 is 13 residues. V lost 5 bases, J lost 1 base, and 9 bases lay in between. Germline V gene sequence: CDR1 SGHDT, CDR2 YYEEEE. In DNA, the CDR3 is TGTGCCAGCAGGGGATCAAGGAACACTGAAGCTTTCTTT. Its protein is CASRGSRNTEAFF.

The J gene is TRBJ1-2, the V gene TRBV28; 8 bases are shared with TRBD1. The CDR3 covers 13 residues. Germline V lookup: CDR1 MDHEN, CDR2 SYDVKM. V trimming: 6 bases; J trimming: 8 bases; junction bases outside the gene matches: 8. The CDR3 loop is CASSPVTGDGYTF. In DNA, the CDR3 is TGTGCCAGCAGCCCAGTGACAGGGGACGGCTACACCTTC.

This clonotype was detected ten times or more. The rearrangement links TRBV5-4 to TRBJ2-7, with D unclear. V was pared by 2 bases and J by 5 bases, with 11 bases between. The CDR3 runs 13 residues. CDR1 and CDR2 (germline): SGHNT, YYREEE (reference sequence). CDR3 sequence: CASSFSQANEQYF. The CDR3 DNA sequence: TGTGCCAGCAGCTTCAGTCAGGCAAACGAGCAGTACTTC.

This clonotype was found a few times. This sequence joins TRBV6-2 or TRBV6-3 and TRBJ1-4, with a weak D call TRBD1 (5 bases). CDR3 size: 18 residues. The germline V and J ends were trimmed by 0 bases and 1 base, with 15 bases remaining between them. Germline loops: CDR1 MNHEY, CDR2 SVGEGT. The CDR3 DNA is TGTGCCAGCAGTTACTCGTCCGGGGGAGGTGGAACTAATGAAAAACTGTTTTTT. It yields the protein CASSYSSGGGGTNEKLFF.

This chain links TRBV28 with TRBJ2-3, with TRBD2 matching 8 bases. Per the germline V gene, CDR1 is MDHEN and CDR2 is SYDVKM. The CDR3 length is 17 residues. J lost 0 bases, V lost 6 bases, and 11 bases had no gene match. CDR3 nucleotide sequence: TGTGCCAGCAGCCTGGGACTTAGCGGGATCAGCACAGATACGCAGTATTTT. Its protein product is CASSLGLSGISTDTQYF. The variable domain in full, completed from reference TRBV28 and TRBJ2-3, reads DVKVTQSSRYLVKRTGEKVFLECVQDMDHENMFWYRQDPGLGLRLIYFSYDVKMKEKGDIPEGYSVSREKKERFSLILESASTNQTSMYLCASSLGLSGISTDTQYFGPGTRLTVL.

This clonotype is classed as medium-sized. V and J are TRBV29-1 and TRBJ2-2; D not certain. The CDR3 length is 15 residues. The germline V and J ends were trimmed by 0 bases and 3 bases, with 11 bases remaining between them. The V gene's germline CDR1 is SQVTM and CDR2 ANQGSEA. CDR3 protein: CSVEDRDLDTGELFF. CDR3 sequence (DNA): TGCAGCGTTGAAGATCGTGATTTGGACACCGGGGAGCTGTTTTTT.